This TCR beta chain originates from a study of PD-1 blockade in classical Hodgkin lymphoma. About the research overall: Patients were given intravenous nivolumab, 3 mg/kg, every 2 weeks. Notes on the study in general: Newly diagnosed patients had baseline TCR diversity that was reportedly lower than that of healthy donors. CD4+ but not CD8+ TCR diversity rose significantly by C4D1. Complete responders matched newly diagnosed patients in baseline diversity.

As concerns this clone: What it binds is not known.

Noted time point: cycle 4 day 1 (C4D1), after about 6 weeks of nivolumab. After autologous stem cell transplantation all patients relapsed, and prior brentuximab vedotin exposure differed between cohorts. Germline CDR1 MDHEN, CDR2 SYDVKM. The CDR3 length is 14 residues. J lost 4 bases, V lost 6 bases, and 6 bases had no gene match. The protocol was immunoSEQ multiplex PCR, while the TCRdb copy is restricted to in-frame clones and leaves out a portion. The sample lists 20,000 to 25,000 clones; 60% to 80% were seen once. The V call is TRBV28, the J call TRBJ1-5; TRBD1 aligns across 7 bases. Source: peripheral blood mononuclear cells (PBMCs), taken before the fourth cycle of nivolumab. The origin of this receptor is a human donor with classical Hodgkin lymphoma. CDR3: CASSPWDRNQPQHF. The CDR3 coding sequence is TGTGCCAGCAGCCCCTGGGACAGAAATCAGCCCCAGCATTTT. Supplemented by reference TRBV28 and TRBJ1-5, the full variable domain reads DVKVTQSSRYLVKRTGEKVFLECVQDMDHENMFWYRQDPGLGLRLIYFSYDVKMKEKGDIPEGYSVSREKKERFSLILESASTNQTSMYLCASSPWDRNQPQHFGDGTRLSIL.